Many counts were recorded for the clone carrying this TCR beta chain. Amplified material comprised TCR beta CDR3 regions derived from RNA transcripts. The library came from an HTBI-primed first-round RT-PCR and a second-round multiplex PCR. TCRdb passed the multiplex PCR reads through MiXCR, listing each CDR3 protein once. The sample lists 680,000 or so distinct CDR3 sequences, about 24% seen once, with around 7% in the top ten. Germline V gives CDR1 DFQATT, CDR2 SNEGSKA (reference sequence). Losses at the gene ends were 3 bases for V and 5 bases for J; bases not matched to a gene: 5. The CDR3 consists of 13 residues. The data were obtained in a study of Graves' ophthalmopathy and Graves' hyperthyroidism. Uncontrolled infections, other autoimmune diseases, pregnancy or lactation barred patients from enrollment.

Source material: peripheral blood. This chain connects TRBV20-1 to TRBJ1-1; 8 positions match TRBD1. This receptor was obtained from a woman aged 18-30 years with stable Graves' hyperthyroidism. Some clones in this sample may be carry-over from other donors' samples. CDR3 DNA: TGCAGTGCTAGCAGGGGGCGCGGGACTGAAGCTTTCTTT. It codes for CSASRGRGTEAFF.